These 9 T cell receptor beta chains share one sample of origin, sequenced in a study of T cell repertoires in cytomegalovirus infection. TCRdb passed the reads through MiXCR, listing each CDR3 protein once. Of some 400,000 distinct CDR3 sequences detected, approximately 30% appear once; the ten largest clones hold roughly 13%. The sample comprised PBMCs. These receptor sequences come from a human donor in good health (CMV status not recorded). Some clones in this sample may be carry-over from other donors' samples.

For this clonotype: A read error is possible here, since a much larger clone lies one base away. J is TRBJ1-3 and V is TRBV5-3; D remains ambiguous. TRBV5-3 has ORF status, its function being uncertain. The CDR3 has 14 residues. Trimming pared 8 bases from V and 0 bases from J, leaving 12 bases between. The DNA of the CDR3 is TGTGCCAGCAGGCCGGGAAACTCTGGAAACACCATATATTTT. Its protein is CASRPGNSGNTIYF.

The chain combines TRBV6-6 with TRBJ2-3, with 7 bases matching TRBD2. V gave up 5 bases and J gave up 3 bases; unmatched junction bases: 8. The V gene's germline CDR1 is MNHNY and CDR2 SVGAGI (reference sequence). CDR3 size: 15 residues. The CDR3 DNA follows: TGTGCCAGCAGTCTCCTTGAGGGAGGGACAGATACGCAGTATTTT. This translates into CASSLLEGGTDTQYF.

The chain employs TRBV29-1 and TRBJ2-7; 11 bases align to TRBD1. The CDR3 loop spans 13 amino acids. V was pared by 6 bases and J by 3 bases, with 4 bases of the junction left unmatched. The germline CDR1 and CDR2 sequences are SQVTM and ANQGSEA. The CDR3 is CSVGQGGFYEQYF. The DNA of the CDR3 is TGCAGCGTGGGACAGGGGGGTTTCTACGAGCAGTACTTC.

The V call is TRBV6-6, the J call TRBJ1-1; D call uncertain. CDR1 and CDR2 from the germline V gene are MNHNY and SVGAGI (reference sequence). V gave up 5 bases and J gave up 1 base, with 11 bases separating them. The CDR3 extends over 14 amino acids. CDR3 sequence reads: CASSKVAGNTEAFF. In DNA form, the CDR3 reads TGTGCCAGCAGTAAAGTAGCAGGGAACACTGAAGCTTTCTTT.

The CDR3 spells CASSDTSNPAGELFF. The CDR3, as DNA: TGTGCCAGCAGTGATACGTCTAATCCGGCCGGGGAGCTGTTTTTT. V usage is TRBV28 and J usage is TRBJ2-2; no reliable D call. Per germline, CDR1 MDHEN and CDR2 SYDVKM. Trimming shortened V by 5 bases and J by 6 bases, and 16 bases separated the two germline ends. This CDR3 has 15 residues.

This clonotype was observed a handful of times. The chain couples TRBV20-1 to TRBJ1-1; D unclear. The CDR3 sequence is 19 residues long. In germline, CDR1 is DFQATT, CDR2 SNEGSKA (reference sequence). Trimming left V 3 bases short and J 1 base short, with 27 bases between. The DNA for the CDR3 is TGCAGTGCTAGCCCCTTGAAGGCCAGGTTTAGGGAGAAGAACACTGAAGCTTTCTTT. Protein sequence: CSASPLKARFREKNTEAFF.

This clonotype was seen at least ten times. The V and J genes are TRBV7-6 and TRBJ2-3, with 7 bases that match TRBD1. This CDR3 comprises 14 residues. With 5 bases clipped from V and 3 bases from J, the junction kept 5 bases outside the gene matches. Looked up from germline, CDR1 is SGHVS and CDR2 is FNYEAQ. The CDR3, as DNA: TGTGCCAGCAGCCAACAGGGGCGTACAGATACGCAGTATTTT. This translates into CASSQQGRTDTQYF.

This clonotype came up a few times. The CDR3 DNA follows: TGTGCCAGCAGCTTGGGACTAGCGGGGGGGCAGGATGAGCAGTTCTTC. Amino acids: CASSLGLAGGQDEQFF. The V and J genes are TRBV11-2 and TRBJ2-1; 16 bases agree with TRBD2. V gave up 3 bases and J gave up 8 bases; unmatched junction bases: 4. Germline V gene lookup returns CDR1 SGHAT and CDR2 FQNNGV. This CDR3 spans 16 amino acids.

The V and J genes are TRBV6-5 and TRBJ2-1; 9 bases match TRBD1. Germline values: CDR1 MNHEY, CDR2 SVGAGI. The CDR3 consists of 14 residues. J lost 9 bases, V lost 5 bases, and 8 bases had no gene match. This CDR3 reads CASSADRGRGEQFF. For the CDR3, the DNA is TGTGCCAGCAGTGCGGACAGGGGCCGGGGTGAGCAGTTCTTC.